These T cell receptor beta chains were read from a single sample in a study of human T cells and chemical hapten exposure. TCRdb reprocessed the RACE reads with MiXCR, giving one entry per CDR3 protein. The repertoire holds around 380,000 distinct CDR3 sequences, with roughly 4.8% as singletons. The sequenced sample was whole blood, obtained in connection with sensitization to the hapten diphenylcyclopropenone (DPC). These receptor sequences come from a woman aged 45-65 years with alopecia areata. Some clones in this sample may be carry-over from other donors' samples. CDR3s include the opening cysteine and the closing phenylalanine or tryptophan. The order of the fields is clone size, D gene, J gene, CDR3 length, V gene, CDR3 protein, CDR3 DNA. D genes are given only for firm matches. Not all rows give a size; the values are once, few, many and, for expanded clones, a class.

>NA|NA|TRBJ2-1|15|TRBV9
CASSPGSSRGTEQFF
TGTGCCAGCAGTCCCGGATCGAGCAGGGGCACTGAGCAGTTCTTC
>few|TRBD1|TRBJ2-7|14|TRBV20-1
CSAQPPGTGNEQYF
TGCAGTGCTCAACCTCCTGGGACAGGGAACGAGCAGTACTTC
>NA|TRBD2|TRBJ2-1|18|TRBV6-2/TRBV6-3
CASSYSRTLAGVNNEQFF
TGTGCCAGCAGTTACTCGAGGACCCTAGCGGGAGTTAACAATGAGCAGTTCTTC
>many|NA|TRBJ1-5|14|TRBV25-1
CASSETGWNQPQHF
TGTGCCAGCAGTGAAACAGGGTGGAATCAGCCCCAGCATTTT
>few|NA|TRBJ1-1|14|TRBV28
CASSLFDANTEAFF
TGTGCCAGCAGTTTATTCGACGCTAACACTGAAGCTTTCTTT
>NA|TRBD2|TRBJ2-3|15|TRBV29-1
CSVRLAETATDTQYF
TGCAGCGTTCGTCTAGCGGAGACCGCCACAGATACGCAGTATTTT
>NA|NA|TRBJ2-7|16|TRBV7-6
CASSPPGGHLSYEQYF
TGTGCCAGCAGCCCCCCCGGGGGACACCTCTCCTACGAGCAGTACTTC
>many|NA|TRBJ1-1|14|TRBV4-2
CASSQADSHTEAFF
TGTGCCAGCAGCCAGGCCGACAGCCACACTGAAGCTTTCTTT
>many|NA|TRBJ2-7|12|TRBV5-4
CASSLGPGEQYF
TGTGCCAGCAGCTTGGGGCCAGGCGAGCAGTACTTC
>many|NA|TRBJ1-1|14|TRBV4-1
CASSTGLQRPEAFF
TGCGCCAGCAGTACGGGCCTTCAAAGACCTGAAGCTTTCTTT
>many|NA|TRBJ2-1|14|TRBV5-1
CASSFGGDYNEQFF
TGTGCCAGCAGTTTTGGTGGGGATTACAATGAGCAGTTCTTC
>many|NA|TRBJ2-7|14|TRBV7-9
CASSLASSSYEQYF
TGTGCCAGCAGCTTAGCGAGCTCGTCTTACGAGCAGTACTTC
>many|NA|TRBJ1-5|13|TRBV6-2/TRBV6-3
CASTIPGNQPQHF
TGTGCCAGCACCATACCGGGCAATCAGCCCCAGCATTTT
>NA|TRBD1|TRBJ2-3|16|TRBV24-1
CATSENTGQNSDTQYF
TGTGCCACCAGTGAGAACACGGGACAGAATTCAGATACGCAGTATTTT
>NA|NA|TRBJ2-3|14|TRBV29-1
CSVEGGMSTDTQYF
TGCAGCGTTGAAGGGGGAATGAGCACAGATACGCAGTATTTT
>many|NA|TRBJ2-3|13|TRBV28
CASSIHPTDTQYF
TGTGCCAGCAGTATCCACCCCACAGATACGCAGTATTTT
>NA|TRBD1|TRBJ2-1|12|TRBV2
CAILMGTGRRFF
TGTGCCATATTGATGGGGACAGGGAGAAGGTTCTTC
>many|NA|TRBJ2-7|16|TRBV25-1
CASSEPPTASTYEQYF
TGTGCCAGCAGTGAACCCCCGACAGCCTCGACCTACGAGCAGTACTTC
>NA|NA|TRBJ1-1|14|TRBV4-3
CASSQDPGYTEAFF
TGCGCCAGCAGCCAAGATCCGGGCTACACTGAAGCTTTCTTT
>few|NA|TRBJ1-1|12|TRBV30
CAWGWQDTEAFF
TGTGCCTGGGGGTGGCAGGACACTGAAGCTTTCTTT
>NA|NA|TRBJ1-5|11|TRBV4-1
CASGRNQPRHF
TGCGCCAGCGGACGCAATCAGCCCCGGCATTTT
>many|TRBD2|TRBJ2-7|12|TRBV6-2/TRBV6-3
CASSGGTSVQYF
TGTGCCAGCAGCGGGGGGACTAGCGTGCAGTACTTC
>few|NA|TRBJ1-5|18|TRBV18
CASSPEARQTHFNQPQHF
TGTGCCAGCTCACCGGAGGCCCGACAGACCCACTTCAATCAGCCCCAGCATTTT
>many|NA|TRBJ1-5|15|TRBV6-2/TRBV6-3
CASTSSGGGGQPQHF
TGTGCCAGCACTTCGTCGGGGGGCGGCGGTCAGCCCCAGCATTTT
>few|TRBD1|TRBJ1-1|14|TRBV12-3/TRBV12-4
CASSSGDRGTEAFF
TGTGCCAGCAGCTCCGGGGACAGGGGCACTGAAGCTTTCTTT
>many|TRBD2|TRBJ2-1|15|TRBV5-1
CASSYGASGVNEQFF
TGCGCCAGCAGCTACGGGGCTAGCGGGGTTAATGAGCAGTTCTTC
>many|NA|TRBJ2-1|15|TRBV9
CASSRSGSGQDSRFF
TGTGCCAGCAGCAGAAGCGGGTCCGGTCAAGACTCGCGGTTCTTC
>few|NA|TRBJ1-3|15|TRBV21-1
CASRPRGNSGNTIYF
TGTGCCAGCAGGCCCAGGGGAAACTCTGGAAACACCATATATTTT
>many|NA|TRBJ2-3|14|TRBV7-6
CASSPLLLTDTQYF
TGTGCCAGCAGCCCCCTCCTCCTCACAGATACGCAGTATTTT
>many|NA|TRBJ1-5|15|TRBV4-3
CASSRDSGSNQPQHF
TGCGCCAGCAGCCGAGACAGCGGTAGCAATCAGCCCCAGCATTTT
>NA|NA|TRBJ2-7|13|TRBV20-1
CSASPGRLSEQYF
TGCAGTGCTTCCCCGGGACGGCTTTCTGAGCAGTACTTC
>many|NA|TRBJ2-1|12|TRBV28
CASSLRTGEQFF
TGTGCCAGCAGTCTGAGGACTGGGGAGCAGTTCTTC
>few|NA|TRBJ2-6|17|TRBV18
CASSPSVRAVRANVLTF
TGTGCCAGCTCACCATCCGTACGGGCGGTGAGGGCCAACGTCCTGACTTTC
>few|NA|TRBJ2-2|15|TRBV12-3/TRBV12-4
CASSPTGTDTGELFF
TGTGCCAGCAGTCCTACTGGGACCGACACCGGGGAGCTGTTTTTT
>NA|TRBD1|TRBJ2-1|15|TRBV18
CASSPPQGALGEQFF
TGTGCCAGCTCACCACCGCAGGGGGCGCTGGGTGAGCAGTTCTTC
>NA|TRBD1|TRBJ2-7|16|TRBV15
CATSRDTGTGGSEQYF
TGTGCCACCAGCAGAGATACCGGGACAGGGGGTAGCGAGCAGTACTTC
>NA|NA|TRBJ1-1|14|TRBV5-1
CASSLAPPSTEAFF
TGCGCCAGCAGCTTGGCACCCCCGTCCACTGAAGCTTTCTTT
>many|NA|TRBJ2-7|11|TRBV10-3
CAVKRGHEQYF
TGTGCCGTTAAGAGAGGCCACGAGCAGTACTTC